This paragraph reports one TCR beta chain. There are many counts of this clonotype. The target of this receptor is not known. No much larger clonotype is one base removed from it; base qualities were not supplied. The library was made by PCR. Sequencing used an Illumina HiSeq 2500. The public sequencing data were trimmed at Q25 with fastp and processed into clonotypes with MiXCR by TCRdb, which kept only in-frame beta chains. Each CDR3 protein appears once, grouped with its most common genes and DNA. The sample profile shows about 13,000 distinct CDR3 sequences; 9.5% to 15% of them were found once. The ten largest clones represent roughly 25% of the sample. The source of the sample is a study of CXCR3 chemokines and chemotherapy response in bladder cancer (dated by TCRdb to 2022 to 2024). A note on the overall study: The study examined whether intratumoral CXCR3 chemokine system activity predicted chemotherapy response in human bladder cancer.

CDR3 length: 16 amino acids, cysteine to phenylalanine. Of all the DNA, just the CDR3 is kept, 48 bases in frame from base 1. V gives up 1 base and J gives up 5 bases, and the segment between their germline ends measures 16 bases. CDR1 and CDR2 (LNHDA, SQIVND) derive from the germline V gene (reference sequence). The TCR sequence derives from a human donor with bladder cancer that did not respond to neoadjuvant chemotherapy. Sampling was conducted from a patient whose treatment included neoadjuvant chemotherapy. The chain is encoded by TRBV19 joined to TRBJ2-3, and perhaps TRBD1 as D gene, on 5 matching bases. The DNA sequence is TGTGCCAGTAGTATAGCAGGCAGGGCGCAAGGAGATACGCAGTATTTT. Translated, this gives CASSIAGRAQGDTQYF.